This is a list of T cell receptor beta chains from one sample in a study of shared clonotypes between healthy human individuals. Libraries were prepared by immunoSEQ multiplex PCR; TCRdb keeps only in-frame clonotypes and omits some of them. The sample holds under 600,000 clones, approximately 95% seen once. Sequenced: naive CD4+ T cells sorted from blood. The receptors shown here come from a woman aged 30 to 39 in good health. Both conserved end residues are part of each CDR3. The D gene is left open where the match is weak. Not every row has a clone size; where given, it reads once, few, many or a size class.

D gene	V gene	clone size	J gene	CDR3 protein	CDR3 DNA
-	TRBV19	-	TRBJ1-1	CASRTEFDTEAFF	TGTGCCAGTCGGACTGAGTTTGACACTGAAGCTTTCTTT
-	TRBV5-6	-	TRBJ2-7	CASSLQVSYEQYF	TGTGCCAGCAGCTTACAGGTCTCCTACGAGCAGTACTTC
TRBD2	TRBV16	-	TRBJ2-1	CASITVLAGVGKYEQFF	TGTGCCAGCATCACGGTGCTAGCGGGAGTGGGGAAGTATGAGCAGTTCTTC
-	TRBV18	-	TRBJ1-1	CASSPLKSWNTEAFF	TGTGCCAGCTCACCCCTGAAGAGCTGGAACACTGAAGCTTTCTTT
-	TRBV18	-	TRBJ2-7	CASSPPVIYEQYF	TGTGCCAGCTCACCACCGGTGATTTACGAGCAGTACTTC
-	TRBV7-9	few	TRBJ2-2	CASRPKLVSTGELFF	TGTGCCAGCAGACCAAAACTAGTTTCCACCGGGGAGCTGTTTTTT
-	TRBV5-4	-	TRBJ2-1	CASSLEPYNEQFF	TGTGCCAGCAGCTTGGAGCCCTACAATGAGCAGTTCTTC
TRBD2	TRBV15	-	TRBJ2-1	CATHQGTSGRAISYNEQFF	TGTGCCACTCACCAGGGGACTAGCGGGAGGGCCATATCCTACAATGAGCAGTTCTTC
TRBD1	TRBV28	-	TRBJ1-4	CAGQGAIGTNEKLFF	TGTGCCGGACAGGGGGCGATCGGGACTAATGAAAAACTGTTTTTT
-	TRBV5-4	-	TRBJ1-2	CASSLGDARPNYGYTF	TGTGCCAGCAGCTTGGGAGATGCACGACCTAACTATGGCTACACCTTC
-	TRBV7-9	-	TRBJ1-4	CASSRDEGEKLFF	TGTGCCAGCAGCCGGGACGAGGGTGAAAAACTGTTTTTT
TRBD1	TRBV29-1	once	TRBJ1-2	CSVGDRGYGYTF	TGCAGCGTTGGGGACAGGGGCTATGGCTACACCTTC
-	TRBV28	-	TRBJ1-4	CASSLQFGRATNEKLFF	TGTGCCAGCAGTTTACAGTTCGGGCGAGCAACTAATGAAAAACTGTTTTTT
-	TRBV2	-	TRBJ1-1	CASSARDPVETGAFF	TGTGCCAGCAGTGCGAGGGACCCTGTGGAGACTGGGGCTTTCTTT
TRBD1	TRBV19	-	TRBJ1-5	CASSLDRGPNQPQHF	TGTGCCAGTAGTCTGGACAGGGGTCCGAATCAGCCCCAGCATTTT
-	TRBV30	-	TRBJ2-5	CAWSTGIQETQYF	TGTGCCTGGAGCACAGGTATCCAAGAGACCCAGTACTTC
TRBD1	TRBV5-4	-	TRBJ1-1	CASSLAGTGGEAFF	TGTGCCAGCAGCTTGGCCGGGACAGGGGGTGAAGCTTTCTTT
TRBD2	TRBV18	-	TRBJ2-7	CASSPFAGVGLAGGYEQYF	TGTGCCAGCTCACCATTTGCGGGGGTCGGGCTAGCGGGAGGCTACGAGCAGTACTTC
-	TRBV19	once	TRBJ2-5	CASSQQRGPLYQETQYF	TGTGCCAGTAGTCAACAACGGGGCCCTCTCTACCAAGAGACCCAGTACTTC